This T cell receptor (beta chain) was profiled in a study of cytomegalovirus exposure and HLA in healthy donors. Study findings and constraints: Exclusion as indistinguishable affected some V segments, including TRBV6-2 and TRBV6-3. Later on, an analysis showed TCR association rates differing by HLA locus, with DRB1 the most and HLA-C the fewest. Later analysis associated a missense DCLRE1C variant with TCR beta V- and J-gene trimming.

PCR employed 60 Vbeta and 13 Jbeta primers. Generated by immunoSEQ multiplex PCR, the TCRdb table keeps only in-frame clones and is missing some. The sample shows under 200,000 clones, over 70% of them seen only once. Comment on this clone: What it binds is unknown.

The germline V gene encodes CDR1 SGHDT and CDR2 YYEEEE. The CDR3 runs to 15 residues. Trimming took off 0 bases at V and 9 bases at J, with 13 bases between the two ends. V usage is TRBV5-6 and J usage is TRBJ1-6, with TRBD1 as a possible D gene (5 bases). Sequenced material: PBMCs. The TCR originated in a woman aged 50 to 65 in good health and CMV-seropositive. The CDR3 sequence is CASSLGGGNGSPLHF. The CDR3 coding sequence is TGTGCCAGCAGCTTGGGCGGGGGAAATGGTTCACCCCTCCACTTT.